These 26 T cell receptor beta chains originate from one sample sequenced in a study of CD8 T cells in ankylosing spondylitis. Study-wide findings and caveats: A TCR beta motif of eight highly homologous variants appeared characteristic of ankylosing spondylitis blood.

TCRdb independently ran MiXCR on the 5' RACE reads; one entry per CDR3 protein. The sample shows approximately 540,000 distinct CDR3 sequences, roughly an eighth of them seen only once. Which antigens these TCRs recognize remains unknown. Input material: blood, either unsorted or a sorted T cell fraction (not recorded which). Every receptor here comes from a male donor with ankylosing spondylitis.

This clonotype was seen more than once but under ten times. This sequence joins TRBV12-3 or TRBV12-4 and TRBJ1-5; D remains ambiguous. V lost 2 bases and J lost 4, with 9 bases in between. The CDR3 runs 14 residues. CDR3 sequence: CASSLRLRNQPQHF. CDR3 coding DNA: TGTGCCAGCAGTTTAAGGCTACGGAATCAGCCCCAGCATTTT.

The gene calls are TRBV20-1 and TRBJ2-5, with 11 bases fitting TRBD2. V gave up 2 bases and J gave up 2 bases; unmatched junction bases: 13. This CDR3 spans 18 amino acids. Per germline, CDR1 DFQATT and CDR2 SNEGSKA (reference sequence). The CDR3: CSARTGTSGPNQQETQYF. The CDR3 bases are TGCAGTGCTAGAACAGGGACTAGCGGCCCTAACCAGCAAGAGACCCAGTACTTC.

The V call is TRBV5-1, the J call TRBJ2-7; maybe TRBD2 (6 bases). Looked up from germline, CDR1 is SGHRS and CDR2 is YFSETQ. The CDR3 is made up of 13 amino acids. The V gene lost 6 bases and the J gene lost 6 bases, with 16 bases spanning the gap. DNA for the CDR3: TGCGCCAGCACAGCGGGTAGCGGAGGCGAGCAGTACTTC. Protein: CASTAGSGGEQYF. Supplemented by reference TRBV5-1 and TRBJ2-7, the full variable domain reads KAGVTQTPRYLIKTRGQQVTLSCSPISGHRSVSWYQQTPGQGLQFLFEYFSETQRNKGNFPGRFSGRQFSNSRSEMNVSTLELGDSALYLCASTAGSGGEQYFGPGTRLTVT.

The chain joins TRBV12-3 or TRBV12-4 to TRBJ2-1; 9 bases match TRBD1. This CDR3 has 14 amino acids. The V gene end was trimmed by 3 bases and the J gene end by 12 bases; junction bases not matched to a gene: 9. CDR3 DNA sequence: TGTGCCAGCAGTTTCACGGACAGGGGACGAGGGCAGTTCTTC. Its protein is CASSFTDRGRGQFF.

This clonotype appeared a few times. The V gene is TRBV20-1, the J gene TRBJ2-1, with TRBD2 matching over 12 bases. V lost 5 bases to trimming and J lost 7 bases; unmatched junction nucleotides: 9. CDR1 DFQATT and CDR2 SNEGSKA come from the germline V gene (reference sequence). The CDR3 covers 15 residues. Written as DNA, the CDR3 is TGCAGTGCTGGAGGACTAGCGGGAAAGATTAATGAGCAGTTCTTC. It is translated as CSAGGLAGKINEQFF.

The table lists this clonotype with a few counts. This chain's CDR3 is CASSSLHAGVGYNEQFF. The CDR3 nucleotides read TGTGCCAGCAGTTCCCTCCACGCGGGAGTAGGCTACAATGAGCAGTTCTTC. The rearrangement uses TRBV6-2 or TRBV6-3 and TRBJ2-1, with 7 positions matching TRBD2. The germline CDR1 and CDR2 sequences are MNHEY and SVGEGT. The CDR3 contains 17 residues. V was clipped by 4 bases and J by 3 bases; unmatched bases: 12.

The chain joins TRBV12-3 or TRBV12-4 to TRBJ1-3; the D gene is possibly TRBD1 (5 bases). The CDR3 sequence is 16 residues long. V lost 6 bases to trimming and J lost 0 bases, with 15 bases between them. Written as DNA, the CDR3 is TGTGCCAGCAGAGACAGCCTCCAAGTCTCTGGAAACACCATATATTTT. Amino acid sequence: CASRDSLQVSGNTIYF.

Notes on this clonotype: Compared with germline, one end of the junction differs, possibly owing to a read error. V usage is TRBV2 and J usage is TRBJ2-2; the match to TRBD1 covers 7 bases. CDR1 is SNHLY, CDR2 FYNNEI, per germline. This CDR3 is built from 15 residues. CDR3 coding DNA: TGTGCCAGCAGCCTGAGAGGGGGCCCAACCGGGGAGATGTTTTTT. Protein: CASSLRGGPTGEMFF. Filled out from reference TRBV2 and TRBJ2-2, the complete variable domain reads EPEVTQTPSHQVTQMGQEVILRCVPISNHLYFYWYRQILGQKVEFLVSFYNNEISEKSEIFDDQFSVERPDGSNFTLKIRSTKLEDSAMYFCASSLRGGPTGEMFFGEGSRLTVL.

This clonotype was seen repeatedly, ten times or more. The V and J genes are TRBV12-3 or TRBV12-4 and TRBJ2-2; TRBD1 aligns across 9 bases. The V gene end was trimmed by 6 bases and the J gene end by 7 bases; junction bases not matched to a gene: 9. The CDR3 is 15 amino acids. The CDR3 is CASSRDREVGGELFF. The CDR3 DNA is TGTGCCAGCAGCCGGGACAGGGAGGTCGGCGGGGAGCTGTTTTTT.

This chain connects TRBV12-3 or TRBV12-4 to TRBJ1-1; 10 nucleotides agree with TRBD1. After removal of 8 bases from V and 0 bases from J, the junction contained 12 bases not matched to a gene. The CDR3 sequence is 17 residues long. CDR3 nucleotide sequence: TGTGCCAGCTCATCCGGGACAGGGGACCTAATGAACACTGAAGCTTTCTTT. It translates to CASSSGTGDLMNTEAFF.

This clonotype was detected ten times or more. The V gene is TRBV7-2, the J gene TRBJ2-3; D uncertain. The germline gives CDR1 SGHTA, CDR2 FQGNSA. The V and J ends lost 5 bases and 8 bases respectively, with 14 bases between them. This CDR3 has 13 residues. CDR3 nucleotides: TGTGCCAGCAGCCCTATACCCTTGGGTACGCAGTATTTT. This sequence encodes CASSPIPLGTQYF.

The chain carries TRBV5-1 and TRBJ2-1; 7 bases line up with TRBD2. Unmatched junction bases numbered 8, after V lost 0 bases and J lost 5 bases. CDR3 length: 16 residues. Germline V gene lookup returns CDR1 SGHRS and CDR2 YFSETQ. Here the CDR3 reads CASSLATGTINNEQFF. The CDR3, as DNA: TGCGCCAGCAGCTTGGCCACCGGGACTATCAACAATGAGCAGTTCTTC.

Ten or more counts support this clonotype. The V gene is TRBV4-1, the J gene TRBJ2-5; D is possibly TRBD1 or TRBD2 (5 bases each). Germline CDR1 MGHRA, CDR2 YSYEKL. V dropped 1 base and J dropped 2 bases, with 14 bases sitting between them. The CDR3 is 16 amino acids. This CDR3 reads CASSQGGSAPQETQYF. CDR3 nucleotides: TGCGCCAGCAGCCAAGGGGGGAGCGCCCCGCAAGAGACCCAGTACTTC.

The CDR3 spells CSAPDLAGALTGELFF. CDR3 nucleotide sequence: TGCAGTGCTCCCGATCTAGCGGGAGCTCTTACCGGGGAGCTGTTTTTT. The chain is built from TRBV20-1 and TRBJ2-2, with TRBD2 matching over 10 bases. J was trimmed by 5 bases and V by 5 bases; bases with no gene match: 11. CDR3 length equals 16 residues. Germline CDR1 is DFQATT and CDR2 is SNEGSKA (reference sequence).

This clonotype showed up just a few times. The chain joins TRBV20-1 to TRBJ2-7; TRBD2 aligns across 10 bases. Germline CDR1 is DFQATT and CDR2 is SNEGSKA (reference sequence). This CDR3 has 15 residues. The trim removed 0 bases at V and 4 bases at J, leaving 6 bases unmatched. The CDR3 is CSARDPSGSSYEQYF. As DNA, the CDR3 is TGCAGTGCTAGAGATCCTAGCGGGAGCTCTTACGAGCAGTACTTC.

This clonotype appeared a few times. V gene TRBV4-1 combines with J gene TRBJ1-2, with D maybe TRBD1 (5 bases). CDR1 is MGHRA and CDR2 is YSYEKL in the germline V gene. The CDR3 consists of 16 residues. Trimming removed 0 bases at V and 5 bases at J, with 16 bases between. The CDR3 here is CASSQEAGVFSYGYTF. In DNA, the CDR3 is TGCGCCAGCAGCCAAGAGGCGGGGGTCTTTAGTTATGGCTACACCTTC.

This clonotype was picked up many times. The J gene is TRBJ1-1, the V gene TRBV12-3 or TRBV12-4; D is unresolved. The CDR3 consists of 12 residues. Trimming pared 5 bases from V and 5 bases from J, leaving 9 bases between. CDR3 sequence: CASSLDWTEAFF. As DNA, the CDR3 is TGTGCCAGCAGTCTAGACTGGACTGAAGCTTTCTTT.

This clonotype has only a few counts. This chain connects TRBV7-9 to TRBJ2-3; D perhaps matches TRBD2 (5 bases). The CDR3 loop spans 16 amino acids. Trimming stripped 0 bases from V and 0 bases from J, with 10 bases between. The V gene's germline CDR1 is SEHNR and CDR2 FQNEAQ (reference sequence). The CDR3 loop is CASSLASVTSTDTQYF. CDR3 nucleotides: TGTGCCAGCAGCTTAGCTAGCGTAACTAGCACAGATACGCAGTATTTT.

This clonotype was observed a handful of times. The V gene is TRBV7-8, the J gene TRBJ1-2, with 7 positions matching TRBD1. The CDR3 length is 12 residues. The V and J ends lost 5 bases and 6 bases, in that order; junction bases with no gene match: 3. Germline values: CDR1 SGHVS, CDR2 FQNEAQ. Here the CDR3 reads CASSPGQNGYTF. The CDR3 coding sequence is TGTGCCAGCAGCCCGGGACAGAATGGCTACACCTTC. The full variable domain, rest sourced from reference TRBV7-8 and TRBJ1-2, is GAGVSQSPRYKVAKRGQDVALRCDPISGHVSLFWYQQALGQGPEFLTYFQNEAQLDKSGLPSDRFFAERPEGSVSTLKIQRTQQEDSAVYLCASSPGQNGYTFGSGTRLTVV.

The chain links TRBV7-6 to TRBJ2-4, with D possibly being TRBD1 or TRBD2 (5 bases each). V was cut by 6 bases and J by 8 bases, with 17 bases left in between. This CDR3 region has 14 residues. The germline V gene has CDR1 SGHVS and CDR2 FNYEAQ. DNA of the CDR3: TGTGCCAGCAGGGACATGGGGAGTTCGGACATTCAGTACTTC. Its protein is CASRDMGSSDIQYF.

This clonotype was counted many times. V and J are TRBV5-1 and TRBJ2-2; D gene unclear. V lost 0 bases, J lost 5 bases, and 5 bases lay in between. The germline CDR1 and CDR2 sequences are SGHRS and YFSETQ. There are 13 residues in the CDR3. CDR3 residues: CASSLAVTGELFF. Here the CDR3 DNA reads TGCGCCAGCAGCTTGGCTGTGACCGGGGAGCTGTTTTTT.

V gene TRBV19 combines with J gene TRBJ2-1; 10 bases map to TRBD2. The germline V gene encodes CDR1 LNHDA and CDR2 SQIVND (reference sequence). The V and J ends lost 5 bases and 10 bases, in that order; junction bases with no gene match: 5. The CDR3 contains 13 residues. CDR3: CASSEGLAREQFF. CDR3 coding DNA: TGTGCCAGTAGTGAGGGACTAGCGAGAGAGCAGTTCTTC.

This clonotype was picked up a small number of times. The V call is TRBV3-1, the J call TRBJ2-2; D might be TRBD1 or TRBD2, each matching 5 bases. The CDR3 has 15 residues. The V gene's germline CDR1 is LGHDT and CDR2 YNNKEL (reference sequence). Trimming removed 3 bases at V and 4 bases at J, with 12 bases between. The CDR3 nucleotides read TGTGCCAGCAGCCACGAGGGGACGGGCACCGGGGAGCTGTTTTTT. Translated, it gives CASSHEGTGTGELFF.

Only a few counts were recorded for this clonotype. The chain joins TRBV6-1 to TRBJ2-7, with TRBD2 matching over 10 bases. With 4 bases clipped from V and 1 base from J, the junction kept 7 bases outside the gene matches. CDR3 length: 16 amino acids. The germline CDR1 and CDR2 sequences are MNHNS and SASEGT. The DNA for the CDR3 is TGTGCCAGCAGTGTGAGAGGACTAGCGGTGTCCTACGAGCAGTACGTC. It is translated as CASSVRGLAVSYEQYV.

The gene calls are TRBV7-9 and TRBJ1-1, with 8 bases identical to TRBD1. The CDR3 consists of 14 residues. Germline V lookup: CDR1 SEHNR, CDR2 FQNEAQ (reference sequence). V shed 2 bases, J shed 9 bases, and the junction held 8 bases outside the gene matches. CDR3 amino acids: CASSLMDREIKAFF. CDR3 DNA: TGTGCCAGCAGCTTAATGGACAGGGAAATTAAAGCTTTCTTT.

The chain combines TRBV6-5 with TRBJ2-5; D unclear. The CDR3 is 17 residues long. CDR1 MNHEY and CDR2 SVGAGI come from the germline V gene. Trimming removed 3 bases from V and 5 bases from J, with 22 bases in between. CDR3: CASSYYRVASYGETQYF. The CDR3 coding sequence is TGTGCCAGCAGTTATTATCGCGTAGCATCCTACGGGGAGACCCAGTACTTC.